The clone carrying this T cell receptor (beta chain) showed up just a few times. Its cognate antigen is unknown. The sample has other DNA sequences that encode this CDR3 too. The data stem from a study of shared clonotypes between healthy human individuals. Findings and limits, study-wide: Blood was the only sampled material, and tissue repertoires likely differ.

Authors' data handling: From ImmunoSEQ came sequences covering only the junction and carrying no quality scores, so filtering differed. Here immunoSEQ multiplex PCR was the method, and the copy in TCRdb shows in-frame clones only, minus some. That table is the source of V, J and clone size, and D and trimming were worked out from the DNA. Among fewer than 700,000 clones listed, around 77% were seen once. J was trimmed by 4 bases and V by 3 bases; bases with no gene match: 6. The CDR3 loop spans 13 amino acids. The germline gives CDR1 GTSNPN, CDR2 SVGIG (reference sequence). The chain carries TRBV30 and TRBJ2-7; 7 bases map to TRBD2. Sequencing was done on a sample of PBMCs. The source of this sequence is a woman aged 40-49 years in good health. Some clones in this sample may be carry-over from other donors' samples. The CDR3 region is CAWSPGGSYEQYF. The CDR3 DNA follows: TGTGCCTGGAGCCCGGGGGGTTCTTACGAGCAGTACTTC. Complete variable domain (other parts from reference TRBV30 and TRBJ2-7): SQTIHQWPATLVQPVGSPLSLECTVEGTSNPNLYWYRQAAGRGLQLLFYSVGIGQISSEVPQNLSASRPQDRQFILSSKKLLLSDSGFYLCAWSPGGSYEQYFGPGTRLTVT.